The entry that follows covers one T cell receptor beta chain sequence. V lost 1 base and J 3 bases, leaving 16 bases between the germline ends. CDR1 and CDR2 from the germline V gene are MDHEN and SYDVKM. The CDR3 contains 16 residues. This entry comes from a study of T cell changes during pregnancy in multiple sclerosis. Only in-frame clones appear in the TCRdb table, and some are missing; sequencing was by immunoSEQ multiplex PCR. The table shows about 100,000 clones, with 92% occurring only once. The chain uses TRBV28 and TRBJ2-7; tentative D call: TRBD2 (6 bases). Sequenced here: peripheral blood, sampled after pregnancy. This sequence originates from a female donor with multiple sclerosis, enrolled in a pregnancy study. The CDR3 DNA sequence: TGTGCCAGCAGTTTATCTAACTGGGAGGTTCGCTACGAGCAGTACTTC. It encodes CASSLSNWEVRYEQYF.